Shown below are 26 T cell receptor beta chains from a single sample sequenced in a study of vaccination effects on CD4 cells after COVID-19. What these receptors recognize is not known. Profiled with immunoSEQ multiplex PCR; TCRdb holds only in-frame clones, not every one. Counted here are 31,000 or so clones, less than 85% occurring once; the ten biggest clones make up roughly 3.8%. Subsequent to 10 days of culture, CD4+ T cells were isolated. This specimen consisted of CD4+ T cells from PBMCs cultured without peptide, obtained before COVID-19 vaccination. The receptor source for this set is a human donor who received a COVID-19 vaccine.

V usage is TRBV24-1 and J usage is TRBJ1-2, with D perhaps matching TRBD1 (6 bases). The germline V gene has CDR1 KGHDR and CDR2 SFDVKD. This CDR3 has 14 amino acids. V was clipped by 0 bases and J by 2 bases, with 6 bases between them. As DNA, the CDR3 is TGTGCCACCAGTGATTTGGGACAGAACTATGGCTACACCTTC. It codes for CATSDLGQNYGYTF.

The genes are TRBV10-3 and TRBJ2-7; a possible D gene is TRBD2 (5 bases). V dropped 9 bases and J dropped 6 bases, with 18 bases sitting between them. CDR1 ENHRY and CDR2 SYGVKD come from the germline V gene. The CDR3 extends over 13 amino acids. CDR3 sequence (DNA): TGTGCCATGGTACTAGGTACCTTCTCCGAGCAGTACTTC. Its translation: CAMVLGTFSEQYF.

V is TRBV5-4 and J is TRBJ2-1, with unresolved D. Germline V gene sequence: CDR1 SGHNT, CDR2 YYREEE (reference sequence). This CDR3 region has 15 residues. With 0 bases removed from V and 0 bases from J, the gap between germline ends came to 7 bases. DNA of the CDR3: TGTGCCAGCAGCTTGGGACGGGTCTCCTACAATGAGCAGTTCTTC. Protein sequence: CASSLGRVSYNEQFF.

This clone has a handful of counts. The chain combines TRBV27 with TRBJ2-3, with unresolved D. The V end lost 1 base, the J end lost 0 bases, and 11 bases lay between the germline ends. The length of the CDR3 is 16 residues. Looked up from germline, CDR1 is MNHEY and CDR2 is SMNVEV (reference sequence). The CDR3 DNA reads TGTGCCAGCAGTTTATATGCCGGAGAAAGCACAGATACGCAGTATTTT. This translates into CASSLYAGESTDTQYF.

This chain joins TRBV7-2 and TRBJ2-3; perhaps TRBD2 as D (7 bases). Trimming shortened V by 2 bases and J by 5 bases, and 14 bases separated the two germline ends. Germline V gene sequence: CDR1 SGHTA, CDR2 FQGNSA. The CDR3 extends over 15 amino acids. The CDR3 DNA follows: TGTGCCAGCAGCTTAAGGGGGGGCGGTCGAGATACGCAGTATTTT. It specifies CASSLRGGGRDTQYF.

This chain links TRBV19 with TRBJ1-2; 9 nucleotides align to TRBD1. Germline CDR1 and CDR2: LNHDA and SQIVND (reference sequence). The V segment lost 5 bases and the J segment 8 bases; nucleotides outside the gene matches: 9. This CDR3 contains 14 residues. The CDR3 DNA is TGTGCCAGTAGTTTCCCCGGGACAGGGATCGGCTACACCTTC. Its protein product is CASSFPGTGIGYTF.

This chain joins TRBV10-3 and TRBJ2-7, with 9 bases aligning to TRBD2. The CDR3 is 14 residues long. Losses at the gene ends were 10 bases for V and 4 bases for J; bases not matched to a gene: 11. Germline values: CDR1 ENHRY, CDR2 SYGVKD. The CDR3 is CATARGGGLYEQYF. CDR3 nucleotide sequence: TGTGCCACCGCTCGCGGGGGGGGATTATACGAGCAGTACTTC.

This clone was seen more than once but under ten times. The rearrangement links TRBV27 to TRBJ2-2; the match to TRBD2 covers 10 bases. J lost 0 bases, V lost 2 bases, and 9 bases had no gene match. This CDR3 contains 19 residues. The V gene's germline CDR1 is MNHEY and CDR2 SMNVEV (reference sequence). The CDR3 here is CASSLRATSGRTNTGELFF. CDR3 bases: TGTGCCAGCAGTTTAAGGGCGACTAGCGGGCGAACGAACACCGGGGAGCTGTTTTTT.

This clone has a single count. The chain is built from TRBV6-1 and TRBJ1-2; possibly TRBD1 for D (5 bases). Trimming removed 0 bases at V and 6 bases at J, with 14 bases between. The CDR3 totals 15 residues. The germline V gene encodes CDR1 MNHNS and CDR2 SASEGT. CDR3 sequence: CASSEARGAGDGYTF. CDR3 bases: TGTGCCAGCAGTGAAGCTCGGGGCGCGGGGGATGGCTACACCTTC.

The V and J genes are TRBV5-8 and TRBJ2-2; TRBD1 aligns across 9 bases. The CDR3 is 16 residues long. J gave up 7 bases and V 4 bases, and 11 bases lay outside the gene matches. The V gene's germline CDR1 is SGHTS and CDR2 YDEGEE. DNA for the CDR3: TGTGCCAGCAGCCCCCAGGACAGGGGAAAATACGGGGAGCTGTTTTTT. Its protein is CASSPQDRGKYGELFF.

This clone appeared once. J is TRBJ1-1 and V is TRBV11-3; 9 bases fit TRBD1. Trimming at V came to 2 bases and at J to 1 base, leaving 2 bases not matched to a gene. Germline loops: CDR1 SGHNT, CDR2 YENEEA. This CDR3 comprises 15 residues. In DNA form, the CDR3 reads TGTGCCAGCAGCTTATCGGGACAGGGGAACACTGAAGCTTTCTTT. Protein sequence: CASSLSGQGNTEAFF.

The CDR3 here is CASSAQTGLGYTF. As DNA, the CDR3 is TGTGCCAGCAGCGCCCAGACAGGGCTTGGCTACACCTTC. V and J are TRBV11-2 and TRBJ1-2; 7 bases match TRBD1. V lost 5 bases to trimming and J lost 7 bases; unmatched junction nucleotides: 7. CDR1 SGHAT and CDR2 FQNNGV come from the germline V gene. This CDR3 contains 13 residues.

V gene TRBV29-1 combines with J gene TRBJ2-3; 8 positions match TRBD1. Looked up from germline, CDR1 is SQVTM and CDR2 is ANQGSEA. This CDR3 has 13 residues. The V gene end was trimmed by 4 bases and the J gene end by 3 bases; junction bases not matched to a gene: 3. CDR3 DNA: TGCAGCGTTGGACAGGGGATAACAGATACGCAGTATTTT. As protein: CSVGQGITDTQYF.

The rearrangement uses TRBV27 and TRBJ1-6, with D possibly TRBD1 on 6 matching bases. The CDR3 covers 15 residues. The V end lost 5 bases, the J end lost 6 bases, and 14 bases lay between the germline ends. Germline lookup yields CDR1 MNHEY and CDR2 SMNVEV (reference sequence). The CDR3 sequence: CASSRNRASNSPLHF. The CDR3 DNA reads TGTGCCAGCAGTAGAAACAGGGCTTCTAATTCACCCCTCCACTTT.

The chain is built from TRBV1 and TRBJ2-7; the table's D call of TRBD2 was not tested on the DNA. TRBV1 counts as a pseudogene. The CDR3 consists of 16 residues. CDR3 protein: CTSSQDLSGGSYEQYF. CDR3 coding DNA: TGCACCAGCAGCCAAGATCTGTCGGGAGGCTCCTACGAGCAGTACTTC.

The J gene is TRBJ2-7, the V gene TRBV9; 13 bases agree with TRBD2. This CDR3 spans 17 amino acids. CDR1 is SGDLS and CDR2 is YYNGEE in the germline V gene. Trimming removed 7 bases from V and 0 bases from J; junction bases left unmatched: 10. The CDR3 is CASGRTSGRGSSYEQYF. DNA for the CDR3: TGTGCCAGCGGCAGAACTAGCGGGAGGGGATCCTCCTACGAGCAGTACTTC.

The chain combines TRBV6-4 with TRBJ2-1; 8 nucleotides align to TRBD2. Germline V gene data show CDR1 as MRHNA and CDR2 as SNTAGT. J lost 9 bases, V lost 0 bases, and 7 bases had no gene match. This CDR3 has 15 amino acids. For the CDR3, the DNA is TGTGCCAGCAGTGACTCCGAAGCGGGAGCCAGTGAGCAGTTCTTC. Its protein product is CASSDSEAGASEQFF.

The CDR3 protein is CASSLGTAISYEQYF. The DNA of the CDR3 is TGTGCCAGCAGCTTAGGGACAGCCATCTCCTACGAGCAGTACTTC. This sequence joins TRBV7-9 and TRBJ2-7; D is perhaps TRBD1 (6 bases). The CDR3 is 15 residues long. Germline CDR1 is SEHNR and CDR2 is FQNEAQ (reference sequence). V gave up 1 base and J gave up 0 bases, with 10 bases separating them.

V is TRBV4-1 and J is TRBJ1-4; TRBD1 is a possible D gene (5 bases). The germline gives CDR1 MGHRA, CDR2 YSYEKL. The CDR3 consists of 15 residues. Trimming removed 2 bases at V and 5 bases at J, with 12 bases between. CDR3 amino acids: CASSQTGTGNEKLFF. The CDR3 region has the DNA TGCGCCAGCAGCCAAACCGGGACGGGGAATGAAAAACTGTTTTTT.

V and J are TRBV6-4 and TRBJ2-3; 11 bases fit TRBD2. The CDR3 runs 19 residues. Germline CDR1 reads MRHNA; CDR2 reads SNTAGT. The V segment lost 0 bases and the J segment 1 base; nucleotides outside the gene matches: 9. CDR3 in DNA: TGTGCCAGCAGTGACTCCCGAACTAGCGGGAGACCTCGCACAGATACGCAGTATTTT. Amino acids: CASSDSRTSGRPRTDTQYF.

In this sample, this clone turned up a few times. The CDR3: CASSKAPLLCCANSPLHF. Written as DNA, the CDR3 is TGTGCCAGCAGCAAAGCGCCCCTGCTCTGTTGCGCTAATTCACCCCTCCACTTT. The rearrangement uses TRBV21-1 and TRBJ1-6. TRBV21-1 is deemed a pseudogene. This CDR3 has 18 amino acids.

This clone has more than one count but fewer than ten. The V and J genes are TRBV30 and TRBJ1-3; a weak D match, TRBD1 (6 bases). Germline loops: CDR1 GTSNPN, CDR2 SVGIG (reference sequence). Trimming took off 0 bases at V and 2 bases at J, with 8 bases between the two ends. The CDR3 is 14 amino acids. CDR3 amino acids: CAWSVGGTGNTIYF. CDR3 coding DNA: TGTGCCTGGAGTGTAGGGGGGACTGGAAACACCATATATTTT.

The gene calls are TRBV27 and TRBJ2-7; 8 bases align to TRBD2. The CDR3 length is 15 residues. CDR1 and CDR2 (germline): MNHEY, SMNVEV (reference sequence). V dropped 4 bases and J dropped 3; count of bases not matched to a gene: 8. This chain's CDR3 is CASSSPLRGVYEQYF. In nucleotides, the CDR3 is TGTGCCAGCAGTTCTCCGTTGCGGGGGGTCTACGAGCAGTACTTC.

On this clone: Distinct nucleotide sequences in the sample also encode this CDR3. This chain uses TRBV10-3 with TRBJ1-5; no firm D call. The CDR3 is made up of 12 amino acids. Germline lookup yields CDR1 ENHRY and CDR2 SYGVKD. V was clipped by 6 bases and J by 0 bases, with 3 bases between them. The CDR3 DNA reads TGTGCCATCAGCGATAGCAATCAGCCCCAGCATTTT. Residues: CAISDSNQPQHF.

CDR3: CASSRLWTSPWETQYF. CDR3 nucleotide sequence: TGTGCCAGCAGTCGACTATGGACTAGTCCCTGGGAGACCCAGTACTTC. This chain joins TRBV6-2 or TRBV6-3 and TRBJ2-5; 7 bases line up with TRBD2. Germline-derived CDR1 and CDR2 are MNHEY and SVGEGT. The CDR3 has 16 amino acids. Germline trimming cut 5 bases from V and 5 bases from J; bases unmatched to any gene: 14.

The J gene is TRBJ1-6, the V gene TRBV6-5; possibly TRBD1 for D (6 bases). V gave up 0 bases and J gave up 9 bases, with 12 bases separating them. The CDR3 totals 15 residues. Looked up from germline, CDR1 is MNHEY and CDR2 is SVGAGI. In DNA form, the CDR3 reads TGTGCCAGCAGTTACTCGACGGGGGCCGGTTCACCCCTCCACTTT. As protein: CASSYSTGAGSPLHF.